This TCR beta chain stems from a study of T-cell memory formation after mild COVID-19 (dated by TCRdb to about 2021). Background on the whole study: TCR sequence clusters from the two donors were found to be largely donor specific. In a couple of donors, T-cell clones that expanded and contracted after mild COVID-19 were tracked by sequencing TCRalpha and TCRbeta repertoires over time. Two young, previously healthy adult volunteers made up the cohort, one male and one female.

The paper's findings and limits, for the study overall: Contracting CD4+ clones turned up mainly in the CM and EM memory subsets, whereas EMRA was where CD8+ clones were enriched. Balanced CD4/CD8 phenotypes were observed for clones contracting from day 15 to 85, whereas a bias towards CD4+ was observed for a second wave of clones expanding from day 15 to 37. The detection of some responding clones in pre-infection memory suggests that pre-existing cross-reactive memory T cells joined the SARS-CoV-2 response. SARS-CoV-2 specificity was not confirmed for the second-wave clones peaking on day 37. The study covered only a couple of mild cases, and larger cohorts including severe cases with pre-infection samples were considered necessary.

The CDR3 spans 15 residues, from the cysteine through the phenylalanine. Only the CDR3 region is kept as DNA, spanning 45 bases read in frame from base 1. From a lookup of the germline V gene, CDR1 and CDR2 are SGHRS and YFSETQ. Here V drops 1 base and J drops 5 bases, and the junction holds 7 bases not matched to any gene. On this clonotype itself: Its antigen target is currently unknown. No much larger clone exists at a distance of one base, and base qualities are not known.

The instrument given in TCRdb is Illumina NovaSeq 6000. cDNA libraries for TCRalpha and TCRbeta were prepared by 5'RACE using constant-segment primers, with sample barcodes and unique molecular identifiers added. RNA was extracted from every sample with Trizol reagent. Amplification of the libraries took two PCR steps, and the second step added a second sample barcode plus Illumina TruSeq adapters. Sequencing of libraries was performed on an Illumina NovaSeq with 2 x 150 bp paired-end reads. Per the authors' processing: Demultiplexing of reads and collapsing into UMI-guided consensus sequences were performed with migec v1.2.7. With mixcr v2.1.11, UMI consensuses were aligned to TRA and TRB V and J templates and assembled into clonotypes. Clonotypes were classified as expanded or contracted when called significant by both edgeR and NoisET, with noise models trained on biological replicates. For edgeR calls, the cutoffs were a false discovery rate-adjusted p below 0.01 and a log2 fold-change threshold of 1. As an exploratory analysis of dynamics, PCA with hierarchical clustering was applied to max-normalized trajectories of the 1000 most abundant clonotypes. Separately sequenced CD4+ and CD8+ repertoires were used to assign the CD4 or CD8 phenotype of responding clones. The raw public reads went through TCRdb reprocessing: fastp at Q25, MiXCR clone calling, in-frame beta chains kept. Each entry merges the rows of one CDR3 protein and shows their most common DNA and genes. The V and J calls reflect TCRdb's pipeline rather than the authors' work. For this sample there are about 190,000 distinct CDR3 sequences; around 19% appear just once. The ten largest clones add up to 2.4% of the sample.

Ficoll-Paque density gradient centrifugation was used to isolate PBMCs. The receptor comes from an adult woman who had mild COVID-19 (a few samples of this study predate the infection). The sample titles of this study are shuffled in the database, so cell type and time point are left out; the donor was told from shared clones. Sample: PBMCs or a T cell subset sorted from them (not recorded which). The sequence joins TRBV5-1 to TRBJ2-5, and TRBD1 matches 8 of the central bases. The bases are TGCGCCAGCAGCTTGAGGACAGGGAGCAGGGAGACCCAGTACTTC. The translation is CASSLRTGSRETQYF.